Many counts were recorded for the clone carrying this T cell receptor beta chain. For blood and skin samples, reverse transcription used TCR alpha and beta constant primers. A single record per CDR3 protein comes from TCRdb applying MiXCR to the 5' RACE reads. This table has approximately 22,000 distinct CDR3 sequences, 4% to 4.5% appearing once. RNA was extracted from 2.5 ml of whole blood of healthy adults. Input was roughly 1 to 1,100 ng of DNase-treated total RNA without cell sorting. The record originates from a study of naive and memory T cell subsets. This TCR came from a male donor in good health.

The CDR3: CASSPIREQYF. The CDR3 nucleotides are TGTGCCAGCAGTCCCATAAGGGAGCAGTACTTC. The chain links TRBV28 to TRBJ2-7; D call uncertain. Per the germline V gene, CDR1 is MDHEN and CDR2 is SYDVKM. Trimming stripped 5 bases from V and 7 bases from J, with 9 bases between. This CDR3 is built from 11 residues.